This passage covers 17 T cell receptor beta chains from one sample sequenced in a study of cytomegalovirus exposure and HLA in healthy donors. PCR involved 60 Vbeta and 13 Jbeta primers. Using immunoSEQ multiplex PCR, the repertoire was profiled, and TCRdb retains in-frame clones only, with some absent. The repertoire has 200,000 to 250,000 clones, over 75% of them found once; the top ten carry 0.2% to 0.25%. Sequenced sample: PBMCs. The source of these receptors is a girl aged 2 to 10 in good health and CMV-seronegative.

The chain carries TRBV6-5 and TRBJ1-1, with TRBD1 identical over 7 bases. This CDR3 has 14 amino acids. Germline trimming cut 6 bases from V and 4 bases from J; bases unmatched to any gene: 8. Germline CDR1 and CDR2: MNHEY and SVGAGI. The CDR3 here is CASRAGTDSTEAFF. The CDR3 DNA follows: TGTGCCAGCAGAGCCGGGACAGACTCCACTGAAGCTTTCTTT.

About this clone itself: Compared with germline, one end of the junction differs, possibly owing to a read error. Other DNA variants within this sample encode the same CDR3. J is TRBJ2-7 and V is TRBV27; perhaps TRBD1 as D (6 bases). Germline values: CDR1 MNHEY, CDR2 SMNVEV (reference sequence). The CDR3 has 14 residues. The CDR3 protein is CASSLQGSSYEQYF. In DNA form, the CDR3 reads TGCGCCAGCAGTTTACAGGGAAGTTCCTACGAGCAGTACTTC.

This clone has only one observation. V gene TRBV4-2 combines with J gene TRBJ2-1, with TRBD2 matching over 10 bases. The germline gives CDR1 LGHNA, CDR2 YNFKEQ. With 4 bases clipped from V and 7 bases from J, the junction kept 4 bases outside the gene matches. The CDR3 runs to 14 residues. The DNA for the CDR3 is TGTGCCAGCAGCCCCGGGACTAGCGTAAATGAGCAGTTCTTC. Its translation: CASSPGTSVNEQFF.

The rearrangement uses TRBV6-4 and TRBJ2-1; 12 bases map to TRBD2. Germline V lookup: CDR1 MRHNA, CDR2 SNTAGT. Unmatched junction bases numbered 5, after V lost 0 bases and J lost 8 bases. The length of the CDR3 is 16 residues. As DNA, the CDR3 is TGTGCCAGCAGTGACTCGATGGCTAGCGGGGGGGATGAGCAGTTCTTC. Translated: CASSDSMASGGDEQFF.

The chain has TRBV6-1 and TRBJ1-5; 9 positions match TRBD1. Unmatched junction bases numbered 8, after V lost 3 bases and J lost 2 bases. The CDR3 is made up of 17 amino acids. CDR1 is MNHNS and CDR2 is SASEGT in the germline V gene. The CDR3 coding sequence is TGTGCCAGCAGTGACGTCCGGACAGGGGATGGCAATCAGCCCCAGCATTTT. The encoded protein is CASSDVRTGDGNQPQHF.

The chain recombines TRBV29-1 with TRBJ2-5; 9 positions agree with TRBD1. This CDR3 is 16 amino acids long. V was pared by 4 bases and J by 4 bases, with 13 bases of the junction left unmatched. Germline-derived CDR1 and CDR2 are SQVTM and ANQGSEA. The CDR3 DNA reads TGCAGCGTTGTCTTACTTAGGACAGGGGACACAGAGACCCAGTACTTC. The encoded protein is CSVVLLRTGDTETQYF.

DNA of the CDR3: TGTGCCAGCAGCTTCCAGGTGACAGATACGCAGTATTTT. As protein: CASSFQVTDTQYF. The chain recombines TRBV5-4 with TRBJ2-3; D unclear. CDR1 and CDR2 (germline): SGHNT, YYREEE (reference sequence). Deletions cut 2 bases from V and 3 bases from J, with 7 bases between. The CDR3 loop spans 13 amino acids. Variable domain in full (rest from reference TRBV5-4 and TRBJ2-3): ETGVTQSPTHLIKTRGQQVTLRCSSQSGHNTVSWYQQALGQGPQFIFQYYREEENGRGNFPPRFSGLQFPNYSSELNVNALELDDSALYLCASSFQVTDTQYFGPGTRLTVL.

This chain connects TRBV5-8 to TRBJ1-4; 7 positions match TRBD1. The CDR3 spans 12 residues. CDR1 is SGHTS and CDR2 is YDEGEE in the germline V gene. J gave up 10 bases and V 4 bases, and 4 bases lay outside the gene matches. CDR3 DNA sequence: TGTGCCAGCAGCCCAGACAGGGTAAAACTGTTTTTT. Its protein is CASSPDRVKLFF.

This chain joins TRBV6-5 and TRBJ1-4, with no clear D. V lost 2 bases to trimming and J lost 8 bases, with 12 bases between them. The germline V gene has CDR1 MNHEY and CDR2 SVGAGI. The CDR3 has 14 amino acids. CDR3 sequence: CASSYGHLKEKLFF. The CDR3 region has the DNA TGTGCCAGCAGTTACGGGCATTTGAAAGAAAAACTGTTTTTT.

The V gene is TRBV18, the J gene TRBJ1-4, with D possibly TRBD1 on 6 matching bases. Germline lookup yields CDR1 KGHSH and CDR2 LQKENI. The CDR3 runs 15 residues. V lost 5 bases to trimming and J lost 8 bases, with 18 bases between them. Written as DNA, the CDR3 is TGTGCCAGCTCAGCCCACGCCGGGACAAACGAAAAACTGTTTTTT. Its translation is CASSAHAGTNEKLFF.

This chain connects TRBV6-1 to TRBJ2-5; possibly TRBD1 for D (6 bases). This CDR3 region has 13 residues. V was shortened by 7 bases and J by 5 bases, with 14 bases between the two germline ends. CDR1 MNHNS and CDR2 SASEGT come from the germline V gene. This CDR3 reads CASIAGAGETQYF. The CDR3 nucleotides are TGTGCCAGCATCGCAGGGGCCGGCGAGACCCAGTACTTC.

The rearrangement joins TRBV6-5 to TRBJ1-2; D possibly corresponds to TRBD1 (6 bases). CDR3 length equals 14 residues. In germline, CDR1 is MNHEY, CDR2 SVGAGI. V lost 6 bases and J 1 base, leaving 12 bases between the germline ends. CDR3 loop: CASRGTPINYGYTF. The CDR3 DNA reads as TGTGCCAGCAGAGGGACACCGATTAACTATGGCTACACCTTC.

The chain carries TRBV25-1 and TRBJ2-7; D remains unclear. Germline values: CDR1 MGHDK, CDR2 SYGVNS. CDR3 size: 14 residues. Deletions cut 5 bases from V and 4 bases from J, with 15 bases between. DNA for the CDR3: TGTGCCAGCAGTCCGACAACAGTGCTGTACGAGCAGTACTTC. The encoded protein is CASSPTTVLYEQYF.

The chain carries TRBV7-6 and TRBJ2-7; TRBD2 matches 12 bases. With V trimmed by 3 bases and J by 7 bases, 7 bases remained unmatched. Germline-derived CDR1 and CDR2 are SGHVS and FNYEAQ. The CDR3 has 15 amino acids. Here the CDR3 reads CASSFSPGLAGEQYF. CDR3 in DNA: TGTGCCAGCAGCTTCTCCCCAGGACTAGCGGGGGAGCAGTACTTC.

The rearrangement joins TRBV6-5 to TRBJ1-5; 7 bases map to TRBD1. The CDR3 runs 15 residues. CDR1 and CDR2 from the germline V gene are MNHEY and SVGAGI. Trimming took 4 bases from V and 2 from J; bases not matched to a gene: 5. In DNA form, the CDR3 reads TGTGCCAGCAGTTCGACAGGGTACGGCAATCAGCCCCAGCATTTT. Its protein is CASSSTGYGNQPQHF.

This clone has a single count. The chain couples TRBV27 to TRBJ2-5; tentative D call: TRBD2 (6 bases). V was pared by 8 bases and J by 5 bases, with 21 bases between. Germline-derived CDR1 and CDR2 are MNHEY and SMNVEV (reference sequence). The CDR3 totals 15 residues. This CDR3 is CASAPDGGRRETQYF. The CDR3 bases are TGTGCCAGCGCCCCCGACGGGGGTAGGCGGGAGACCCAGTACTTC.

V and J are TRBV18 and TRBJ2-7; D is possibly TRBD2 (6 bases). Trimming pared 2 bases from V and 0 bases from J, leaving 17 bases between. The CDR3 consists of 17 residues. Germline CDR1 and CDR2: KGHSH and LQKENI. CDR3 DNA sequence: TGTGCCAGCTCACCATACTCCCTAGCGACAAGCTCCTACGAGCAGTACTTC. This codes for CASSPYSLATSSYEQYF.